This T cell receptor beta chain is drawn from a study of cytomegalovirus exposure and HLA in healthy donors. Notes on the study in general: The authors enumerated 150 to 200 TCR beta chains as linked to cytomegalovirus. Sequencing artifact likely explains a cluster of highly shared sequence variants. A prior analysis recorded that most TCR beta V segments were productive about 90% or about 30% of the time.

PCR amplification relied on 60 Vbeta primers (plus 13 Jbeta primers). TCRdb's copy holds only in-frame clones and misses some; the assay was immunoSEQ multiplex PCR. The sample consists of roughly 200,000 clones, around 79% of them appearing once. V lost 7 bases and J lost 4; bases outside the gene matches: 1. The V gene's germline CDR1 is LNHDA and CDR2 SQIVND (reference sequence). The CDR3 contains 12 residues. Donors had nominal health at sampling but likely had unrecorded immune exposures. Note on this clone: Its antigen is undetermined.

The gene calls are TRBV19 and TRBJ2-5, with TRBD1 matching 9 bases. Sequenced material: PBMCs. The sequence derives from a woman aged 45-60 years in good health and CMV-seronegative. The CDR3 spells CASKDRGETQYF. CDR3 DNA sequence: TGTGCCAGTAAGGACAGGGGAGAGACCCAGTACTTC.